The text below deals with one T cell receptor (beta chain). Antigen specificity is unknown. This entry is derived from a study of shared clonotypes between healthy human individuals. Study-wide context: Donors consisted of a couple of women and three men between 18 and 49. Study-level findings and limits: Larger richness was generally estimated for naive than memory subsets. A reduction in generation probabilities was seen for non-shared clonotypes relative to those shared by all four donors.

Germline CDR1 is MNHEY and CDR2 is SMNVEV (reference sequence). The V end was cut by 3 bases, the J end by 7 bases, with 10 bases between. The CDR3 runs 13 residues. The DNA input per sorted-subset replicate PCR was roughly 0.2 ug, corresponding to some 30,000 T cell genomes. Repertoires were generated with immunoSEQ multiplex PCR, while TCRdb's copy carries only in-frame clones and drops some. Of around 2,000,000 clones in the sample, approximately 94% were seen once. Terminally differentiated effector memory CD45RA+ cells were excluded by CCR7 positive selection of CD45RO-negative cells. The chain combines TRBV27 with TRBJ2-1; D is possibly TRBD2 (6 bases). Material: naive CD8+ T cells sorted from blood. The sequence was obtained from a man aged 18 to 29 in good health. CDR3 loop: CASSFGGMNEQFF. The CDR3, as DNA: TGTGCCAGCAGTTTTGGGGGGATGAATGAGCAGTTCTTC.